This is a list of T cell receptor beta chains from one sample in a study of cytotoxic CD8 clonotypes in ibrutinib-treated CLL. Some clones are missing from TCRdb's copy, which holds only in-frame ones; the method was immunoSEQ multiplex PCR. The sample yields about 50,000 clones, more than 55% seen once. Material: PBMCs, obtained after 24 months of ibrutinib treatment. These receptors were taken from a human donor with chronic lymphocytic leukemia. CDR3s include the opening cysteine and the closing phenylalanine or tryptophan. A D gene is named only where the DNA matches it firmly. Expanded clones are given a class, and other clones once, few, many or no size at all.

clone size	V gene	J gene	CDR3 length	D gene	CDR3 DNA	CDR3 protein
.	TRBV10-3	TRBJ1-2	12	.	TGTGCCATCAGTGAGGCAGACTATGGCTACACCTTC	CAISEADYGYTF
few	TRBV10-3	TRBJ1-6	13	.	TGTGCCATCAGTGAGAGTGAGGATTCACCCCTCCACTTT	CAISESEDSPLHF
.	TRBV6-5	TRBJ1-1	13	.	TGTGCCAGCAAACGGGCAGGGACCCTTGAAGCTTTCTTT	CASKRAGTLEAFF
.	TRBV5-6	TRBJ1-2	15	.	TGTGCCAGCAGCTTGGGGGCCGATTATAACTATGGCTACACCTTC	CASSLGADYNYGYTF
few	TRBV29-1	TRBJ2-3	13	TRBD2	TGCAGCGCTCTAGCGGGGGGCACAGATACGCAGTATTTT	CSALAGGTDTQYF
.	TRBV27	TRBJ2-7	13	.	TGTGCCAGCAGTTTGGCCTTACACAGCGAGCAGTACTTC	CASSLALHSEQYF
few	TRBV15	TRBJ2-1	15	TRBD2	TGTGCCACCAGCAGTGTAAGGCTAGCGGGGAGTGAGCAGTTCTTC	CATSSVRLAGSEQFF
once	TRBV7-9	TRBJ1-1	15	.	TGTGCCAGCAGCTTATGGGGGGGCTTGAACACTGAAGCTTTCTTT	CASSLWGGLNTEAFF
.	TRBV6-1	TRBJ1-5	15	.	TGTGCCAGCACTGCCCCATGGGGGGCTGATCAGCCCCAGCATTTT	CASTAPWGADQPQHF
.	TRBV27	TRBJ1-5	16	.	TGTGCCAGCAGTTTATTTTGGTCAGGAGGGAATCAGCCCCAGCATTTT	CASSLFWSGGNQPQHF
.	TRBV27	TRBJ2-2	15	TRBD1	TGTGCCAGCACCGTCGCAGGGGGAGAGACCGGGGAGCTGTTTTTT	CASTVAGGETGELFF
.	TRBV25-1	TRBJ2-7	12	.	TGTGCCAGCAGTGGGACAGCCTTTATGATGTACTTC	CASSGTAFMMYF
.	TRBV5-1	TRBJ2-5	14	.	TGCGCCAGCAGCGCCACTAGTTCCCAAGAGACCCAGTACTTC	CASSATSSQETQYF
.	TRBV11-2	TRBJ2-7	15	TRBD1	TGTGCCAGCAGCTCGAGCCGGGACAGGGCCCACGAGCAGTACTTC	CASSSSRDRAHEQYF
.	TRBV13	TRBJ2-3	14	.	TGTGCCAGCAGCCTGGGGGCCAGCACAGATACGCAGTATTTT	CASSLGASTDTQYF
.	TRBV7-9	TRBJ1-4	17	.	TGTGCCAGCAGCTTAGGCTTGATAGGAGCAACTAATGAAAAACTGTTTTTT	CASSLGLIGATNEKLFF
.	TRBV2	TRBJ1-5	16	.	TGTGCCAGCAGTGACCCGGGGGGAATGAGCAATCAGCCCCAGCATTTT	CASSDPGGMSNQPQHF
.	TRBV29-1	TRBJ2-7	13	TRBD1	TGCAGCGTTGGTACGGGACAGGGCTACGAGCAGTACTTC	CSVGTGQGYEQYF
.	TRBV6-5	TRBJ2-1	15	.	TGTGCCAGCAGTTACGGGGAGAACCGGCCCCGAGGGCAGTTCTTC	CASSYGENRPRGQFF
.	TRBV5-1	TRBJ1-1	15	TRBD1	TGCGCCAGCAGGGCACAGGGGGAATTGAACACTGAAGCTTTCTTT	CASRAQGELNTEAFF
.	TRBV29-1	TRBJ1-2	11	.	TGCAGCGTTGATCAGGGGTATGGCTACACCTTC	CSVDQGYGYTF
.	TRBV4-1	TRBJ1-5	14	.	TGCGCCAGCAGCCAAGAGGGAACCCATCAGCCCCAGCATTTT	CASSQEGTHQPQHF
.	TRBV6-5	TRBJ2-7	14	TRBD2	TGTGCCAGCAGTTACAGGACTAGCAACAACGAGCAGTACTTC	CASSYRTSNNEQYF
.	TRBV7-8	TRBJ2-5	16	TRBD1	TGTGCCAGCAGCTTACTCGGGACAGGTCAAGGGGAGACCCAGTACTTC	CASSLLGTGQGETQYF
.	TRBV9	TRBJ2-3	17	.	TGTGCCAGCAGCGTAGGAGTCGGGGAAGGGGACACAGATACGCAGTATTTT	CASSVGVGEGDTDTQYF
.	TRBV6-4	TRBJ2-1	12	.	TGTGCCAGCAGCCGGGATGGGGGTGAGCAGTTCTTC	CASSRDGGEQFF
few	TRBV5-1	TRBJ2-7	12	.	TGCGCCAGCAGCTTCGCCTCGGGGGAGCAGTACTTC	CASSFASGEQYF
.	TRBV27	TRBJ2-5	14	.	TGTGCCAGCGCCACTGGACGGCTCCGAGAGACCCAGTACTTC	CASATGRLRETQYF
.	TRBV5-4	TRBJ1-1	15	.	TGTGCCAGCAGCTTGGGGGAGGGCATGAACACTGAAGCTTTCTTT	CASSLGEGMNTEAFF
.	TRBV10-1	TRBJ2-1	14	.	TGCGCCAGCAGTACTGGAAGCTCCTACAATGAGCAGTTCTTC	CASSTGSSYNEQFF
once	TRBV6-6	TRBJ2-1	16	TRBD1	TGTGCCAGCAGCCCGACTGGACAGGGCTCCTACAATGAGCAGTTCTTC	CASSPTGQGSYNEQFF
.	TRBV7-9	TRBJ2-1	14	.	TGTGCCAGCAGCTTAAGGGGCGGAAAGAATGAGCAGTTCTTC	CASSLRGGKNEQFF
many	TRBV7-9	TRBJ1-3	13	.	TGTGCCAGCAGGGAGGGTTATGGAAACACCATATATTTT	CASREGYGNTIYF
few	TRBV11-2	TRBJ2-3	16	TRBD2	TGTGCCAGCAGCCCGAGAACGGGGGGGGGCACAGATACGCAGTATTTT	CASSPRTGGGTDTQYF
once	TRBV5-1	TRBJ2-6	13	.	TGCGCCAGCAGCTTGGATGGGGCCAACGTCCTGACTTTC	CASSLDGANVLTF
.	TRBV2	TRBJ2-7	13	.	TGTGCCGGCAGTGGAATCCAGACCTACGAGCAGTACTTC	CAGSGIQTYEQYF
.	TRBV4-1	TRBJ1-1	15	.	TGCGCCAGCAGCCAAGAAGACTATCTTAACACTGAAGCTTTCTTT	CASSQEDYLNTEAFF
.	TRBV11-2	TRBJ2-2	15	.	TGTGCCAGCACTGGAGGGGCAGGGGACACCGGGGAGCTGTTTTTT	CASTGGAGDTGELFF
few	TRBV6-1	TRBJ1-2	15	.	TGTGCCAGCAGTGAAGCAGGGGCGGGTAACTATGGCTACACCTTC	CASSEAGAGNYGYTF
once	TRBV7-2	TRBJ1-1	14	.	TGTGCCAGCAGCTTAGCGGCGGGGAATACTGAAGCTTTCTTT	CASSLAAGNTEAFF
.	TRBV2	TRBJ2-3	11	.	TGTGCCATCCGTTTGGCAGATACGCAGTATTTT	CAIRLADTQYF
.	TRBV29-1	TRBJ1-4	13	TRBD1	TGCAGCGTTGGGGGGACAGCCAATGAAAAACTGTTTTTT	CSVGGTANEKLFF
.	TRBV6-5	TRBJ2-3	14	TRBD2	TGTGCCACCCAGACTAGCGGGCGCACAGATACGCAGTATTTT	CATQTSGRTDTQYF
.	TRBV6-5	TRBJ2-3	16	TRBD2	TGTGCCAGCAGTTCACTAGCGGGGGGGCAATTAGATACGCAGTATTTT	CASSSLAGGQLDTQYF
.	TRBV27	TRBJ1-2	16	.	TGTGCCAGCAGTTTATTGTTGGGGGGAACGGCCTATGGCTACACCTTC	CASSLLLGGTAYGYTF
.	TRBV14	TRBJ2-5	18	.	TGTGCCAGCAGCCAACGGTGGGGGACACAGGGTCATTCGGGGACCCAGTACTTC	CASSQRWGTQGHSGTQYF
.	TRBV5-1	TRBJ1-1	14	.	TGCGCCAGCAGCTTGGAGAGCGGCCCAGTAGCAGCTTTCTTT	CASSLESGPVAAFF
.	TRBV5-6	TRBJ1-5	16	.	TGTGCCAGCAGCTTAGGCGGAACCTATAGCAATCAGCCCCAGCATTTT	CASSLGGTYSNQPQHF
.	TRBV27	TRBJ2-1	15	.	TGTGCCAGCAGTTTATTTCTGACAGGAGAGGATGAGCAGTTCTTC	CASSLFLTGEDEQFF
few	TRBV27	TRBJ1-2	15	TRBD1	TGTGCCAGCGCCTTATTGGGACAGGGATCCAGTGGCTACACCTTC	CASALLGQGSSGYTF
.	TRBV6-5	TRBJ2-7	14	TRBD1	TGTGCCAGCAAGGTGACAGGGTCTGGCTACGAGCAGTACTTC	CASKVTGSGYEQYF
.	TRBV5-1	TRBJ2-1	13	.	TGCGCCAGCAGCTCCCTTACGGACAATGAGCAGTTCTTC	CASSSLTDNEQFF
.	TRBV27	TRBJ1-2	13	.	TGTGCCAGCAGTTTGGGTACTAACTATGGCTACACCTTC	CASSLGTNYGYTF
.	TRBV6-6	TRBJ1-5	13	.	TGTGCCAGCCAGGATGGGGGCGCGCAGCCCCAGCATTTT	CASQDGGAQPQHF
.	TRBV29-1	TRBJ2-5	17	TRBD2	TGCAGCGTTGATGAGGCTAGCGGGGGGAACAGTAAAGAGACCCAGTACTTC	CSVDEASGGNSKETQYF